The clone carrying this T cell receptor beta chain was seen a few times. Germline V gene lookup returns CDR1 LNHDA and CDR2 SQIVND (reference sequence). The CDR3 totals 15 residues. Germline trimming cut 4 bases from V and 2 bases from J; bases unmatched to any gene: 5. Stated time point: blood at routine non-recurrence follow-up after resection. Sequencing covered unsorted whole RNA taken from tumor, nontumor lung or frozen PBMC. The data were taken from a study of spatial heterogeneity in lung cancer. The presence of a unique molecular identifier marked each TCR cDNA molecule. TCRdb re-derived calls from the 5' RACE reads in MiXCR, one entry per CDR3 protein. The sample records under 150,000 distinct CDR3 sequences, 10% to 14% being singletons.

The J gene is TRBJ1-1, the V gene TRBV19; 9 bases line up with TRBD1. Sequenced material: PBMCs, taken at follow-up. The clonotype comes from a female donor with early-stage non-small cell lung cancer. This CDR3 is CASSTTGGGNTEAFF. The CDR3 nucleotides read TGTGCCAGTAGTACAACAGGGGGCGGAAACACTGAAGCTTTCTTT.